The clone carrying this T cell receptor (beta chain) has more than one count but fewer than ten. Its antigen is as yet unknown. Germline loops: CDR1 SEHNR, CDR2 FQNEAQ (reference sequence). The CDR3 covers 18 residues. The ends were cut back, 2 bases at V and 0 bases at J, with 14 bases in the middle. These data come from a study of T-cell memory formation after mild COVID-19. UMIs and sample barcodes were carried by the TCR alpha and TCR beta cDNA libraries that 5'RACE produced using constant-segment primers. TCRdb fed the 5' RACE reads into MiXCR, producing one record per CDR3 protein. This repertoire shows under 550,000 distinct CDR3 sequences, over 15% found once; its top ten account for 12%. Notes on the study in general: Later expanders leaned toward CD4+, whereas clones contracting from day 15 to 85 were balanced CD4/CD8. Memory from before infection featured some responding clones, which suggests cross-reactive memory joined.

The material sequenced was PBMCs or a T cell subset sorted from them (not recorded which). The J gene is TRBJ2-6, the V gene TRBV7-9; D unresolved. The receptor was derived from an adult woman who had mild COVID-19 (a few samples of this study predate the infection). Cell type and time point are not known. Here the CDR3 reads CASSLRAYGSSGANVLTF. The CDR3 DNA sequence: TGTGCCAGCAGCTTACGCGCTTATGGCAGCTCTGGGGCCAACGTCCTGACTTTC.